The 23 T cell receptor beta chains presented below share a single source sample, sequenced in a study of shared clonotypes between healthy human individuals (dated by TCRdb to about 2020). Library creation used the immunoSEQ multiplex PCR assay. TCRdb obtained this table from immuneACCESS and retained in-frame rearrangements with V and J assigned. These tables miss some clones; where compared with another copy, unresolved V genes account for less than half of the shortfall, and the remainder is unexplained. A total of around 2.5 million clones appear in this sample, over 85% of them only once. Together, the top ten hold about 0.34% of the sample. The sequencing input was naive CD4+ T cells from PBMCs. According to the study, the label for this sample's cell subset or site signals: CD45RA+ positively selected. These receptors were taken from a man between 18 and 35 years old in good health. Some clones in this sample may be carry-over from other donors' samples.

As DNA, the CDR3 is TGTGCCAGCAGTTACGGGGGTAGTCCGGAAAAACTGTTTTTT. As protein: CASSYGGSPEKLFF. V gene TRBV6-6 combines with J gene TRBJ1-4; possibly TRBD1 for D (5 bases). CDR1 and CDR2 from the germline V gene are MNHNY and SVGAGI (reference sequence). The CDR3 spans 14 residues. Trimming stripped 2 bases from V and 8 bases from J, with 12 bases between.

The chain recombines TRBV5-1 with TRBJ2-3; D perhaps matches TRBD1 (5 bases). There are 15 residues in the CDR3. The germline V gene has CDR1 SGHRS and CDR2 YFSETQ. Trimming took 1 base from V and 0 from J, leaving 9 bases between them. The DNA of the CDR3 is TGCGCCAGCAGCTTGAGAAGGGGCAGCACAGATACGCAGTATTTT. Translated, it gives CASSLRRGSTDTQYF.

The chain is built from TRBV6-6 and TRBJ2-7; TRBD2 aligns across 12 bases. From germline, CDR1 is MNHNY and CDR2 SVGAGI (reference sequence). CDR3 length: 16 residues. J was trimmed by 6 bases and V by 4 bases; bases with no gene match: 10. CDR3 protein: CASSSGWTSGIGEQYF. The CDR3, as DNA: TGTGCCAGCAGTTCGGGTTGGACTAGCGGGATAGGCGAGCAGTACTTC.

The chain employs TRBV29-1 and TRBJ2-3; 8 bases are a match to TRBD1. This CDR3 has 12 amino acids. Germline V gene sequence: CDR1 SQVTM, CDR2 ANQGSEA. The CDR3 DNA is TGCACGGGACAGGCTAGCACAGATACGCAGTATTTT. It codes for CTGQASTDTQYF.

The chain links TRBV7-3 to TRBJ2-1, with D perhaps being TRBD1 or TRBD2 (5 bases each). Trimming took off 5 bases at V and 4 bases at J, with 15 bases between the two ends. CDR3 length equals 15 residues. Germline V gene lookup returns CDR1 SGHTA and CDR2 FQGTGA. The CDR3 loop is CASSLGTHSYNEQFF. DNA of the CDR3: TGTGCCAGCAGCCTAGGGACCCATAGTTACAATGAGCAGTTCTTC.

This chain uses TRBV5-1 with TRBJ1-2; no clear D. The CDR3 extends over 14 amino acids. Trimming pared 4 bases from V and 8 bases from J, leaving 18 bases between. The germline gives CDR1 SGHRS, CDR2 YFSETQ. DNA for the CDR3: TGCGCCAGCAGCGCCGACCTGGCTGAAGGAGGCTACACCTTC. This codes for CASSADLAEGGYTF.

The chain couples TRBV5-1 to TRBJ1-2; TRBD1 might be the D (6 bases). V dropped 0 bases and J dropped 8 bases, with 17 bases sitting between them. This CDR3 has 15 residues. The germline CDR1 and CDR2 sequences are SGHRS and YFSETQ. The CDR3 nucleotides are TGCGCCAGCAGCTTGGAAGGCAGGGGCGAGGAGGGCTACACCTTC. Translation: CASSLEGRGEEGYTF.

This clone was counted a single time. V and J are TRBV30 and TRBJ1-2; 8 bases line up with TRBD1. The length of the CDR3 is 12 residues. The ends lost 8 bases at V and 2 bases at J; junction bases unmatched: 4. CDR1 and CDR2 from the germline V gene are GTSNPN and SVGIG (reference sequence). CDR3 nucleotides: TGTGCCGTCCGGACAGGGAACTATGGCTACACCTTC. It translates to CAVRTGNYGYTF.

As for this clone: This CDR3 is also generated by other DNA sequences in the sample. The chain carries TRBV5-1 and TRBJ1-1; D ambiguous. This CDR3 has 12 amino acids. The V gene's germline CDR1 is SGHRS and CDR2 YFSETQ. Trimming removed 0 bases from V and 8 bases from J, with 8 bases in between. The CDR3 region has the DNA TGCGCCAGCAGCTTGGGATATACAGAAGCTTTCTTT. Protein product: CASSLGYTEAFF.

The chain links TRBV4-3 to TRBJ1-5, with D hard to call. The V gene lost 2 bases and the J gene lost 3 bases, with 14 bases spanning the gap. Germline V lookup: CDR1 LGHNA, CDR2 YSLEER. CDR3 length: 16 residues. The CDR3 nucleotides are TGCGCCAGCAGCCAATCGGGTGGGTCGGCCAATCAGCCCCAGCATTTT. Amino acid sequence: CASSQSGGSANQPQHF.

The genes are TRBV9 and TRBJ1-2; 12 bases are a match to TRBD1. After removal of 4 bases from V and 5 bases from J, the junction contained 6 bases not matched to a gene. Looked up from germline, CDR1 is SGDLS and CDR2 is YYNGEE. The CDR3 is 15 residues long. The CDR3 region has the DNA TGTGCCAGCAGCACCGGGACAGGGGGCAGGTATGGCTACACCTTC. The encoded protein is CASSTGTGGRYGYTF.

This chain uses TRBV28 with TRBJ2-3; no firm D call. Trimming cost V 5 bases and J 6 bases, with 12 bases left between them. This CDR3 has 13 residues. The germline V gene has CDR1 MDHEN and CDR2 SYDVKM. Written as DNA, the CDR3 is TGTGCCAGCAGTCCCCCTCAAAGGGATACGCAGTATTTT. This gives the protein CASSPPQRDTQYF.

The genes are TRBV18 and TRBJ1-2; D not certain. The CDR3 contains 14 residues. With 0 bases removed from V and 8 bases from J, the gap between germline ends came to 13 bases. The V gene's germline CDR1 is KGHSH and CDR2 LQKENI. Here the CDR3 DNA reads TGTGCCAGCTCACCACCTACGGGAGGTGAAGGCTACACCTTC. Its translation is CASSPPTGGEGYTF.

The CDR3 protein is CATSSGQNTGELFF. DNA for the CDR3: TGTGCCACCTCGTCGGGACAGAACACCGGGGAGCTGTTTTTT. The V call is TRBV6-1, the J call TRBJ2-2, with a possible D match to TRBD1 (6 bases). The CDR3 spans 14 residues. V gave up 10 bases and J gave up 1 base, with 13 bases separating them. Per the germline V gene, CDR1 is MNHNS and CDR2 is SASEGT.

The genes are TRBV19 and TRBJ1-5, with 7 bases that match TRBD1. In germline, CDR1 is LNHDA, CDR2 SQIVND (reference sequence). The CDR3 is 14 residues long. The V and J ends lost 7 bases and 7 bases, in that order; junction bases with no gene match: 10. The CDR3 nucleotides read TGTGCCAGTAATTACCCTTCAGGGGGACAGCCCCAGCATTTT. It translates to CASNYPSGGQPQHF.

The CDR3 reads CASSYSSRQGTQYF. CDR3 DNA: TGTGCCAGCAGTTACTCTTCCAGACAGGGGACCCAGTACTTC. This chain links TRBV6-6 with TRBJ2-5, with TRBD1 identical over 7 bases. The V gene end was trimmed by 0 bases and the J gene end by 7 bases; junction bases not matched to a gene: 5. This CDR3 is 14 amino acids long. The V gene's germline CDR1 is MNHNY and CDR2 SVGAGI (reference sequence).

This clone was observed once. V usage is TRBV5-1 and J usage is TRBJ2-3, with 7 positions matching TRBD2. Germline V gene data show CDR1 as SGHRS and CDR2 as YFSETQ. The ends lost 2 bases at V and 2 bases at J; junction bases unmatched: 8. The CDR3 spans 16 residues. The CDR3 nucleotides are TGCGCCAGCAGCTTCCCCCTAGCGGACAACACAGATACGCAGTATTTT. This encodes CASSFPLADNTDTQYF.

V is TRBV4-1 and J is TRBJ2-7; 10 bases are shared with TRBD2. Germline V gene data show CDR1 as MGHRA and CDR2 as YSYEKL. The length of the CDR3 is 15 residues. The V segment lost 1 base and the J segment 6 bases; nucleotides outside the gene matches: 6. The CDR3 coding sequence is TGCGCCAGCAGCCAAGGAAGCGGGAGGGCCTCCGAGCAGTACTTC. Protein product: CASSQGSGRASEQYF.

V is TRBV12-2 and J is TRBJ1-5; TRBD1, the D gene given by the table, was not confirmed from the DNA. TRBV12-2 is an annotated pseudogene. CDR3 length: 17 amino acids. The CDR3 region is CASRLALGQIPNQPQHF. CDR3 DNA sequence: TGTGCAAGTCGCTTAGCGCTGGGACAGATACCCAATCAGCCCCAGCATTTT.

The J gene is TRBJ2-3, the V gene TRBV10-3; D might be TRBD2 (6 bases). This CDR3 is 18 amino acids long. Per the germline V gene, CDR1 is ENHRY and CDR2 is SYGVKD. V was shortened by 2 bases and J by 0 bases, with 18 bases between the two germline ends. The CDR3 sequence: CAISEVRGVADSTDTQYF. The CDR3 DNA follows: TGTGCCATCAGTGAGGTCCGTGGGGTAGCGGACAGCACAGATACGCAGTATTTT.

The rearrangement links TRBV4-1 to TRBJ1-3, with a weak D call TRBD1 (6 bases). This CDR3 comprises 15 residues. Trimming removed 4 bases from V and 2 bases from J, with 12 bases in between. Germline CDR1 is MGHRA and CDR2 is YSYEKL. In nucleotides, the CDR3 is TGCGCCAGCAGCCCCACAGGGATAGCTGGAAACACCATATATTTT. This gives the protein CASSPTGIAGNTIYF.

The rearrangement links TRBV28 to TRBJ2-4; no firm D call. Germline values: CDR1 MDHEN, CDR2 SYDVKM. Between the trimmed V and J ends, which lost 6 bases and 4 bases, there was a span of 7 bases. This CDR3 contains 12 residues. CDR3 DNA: TGTGCCAGCAGCCAGAGTAAAAACATTCAGTACTTC. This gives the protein CASSQSKNIQYF.

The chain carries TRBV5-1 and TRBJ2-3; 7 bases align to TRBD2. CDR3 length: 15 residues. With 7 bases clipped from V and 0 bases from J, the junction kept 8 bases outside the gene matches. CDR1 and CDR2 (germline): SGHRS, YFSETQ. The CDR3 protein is CASGGEGTSTDTQYF. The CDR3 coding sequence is TGCGCCAGCGGAGGGGAGGGGACTAGCACAGATACGCAGTATTTT.